This T cell receptor beta chain was sequenced during a study of cytomegalovirus exposure and HLA in healthy donors. Vbeta (60) and Jbeta (13) primers were used in the PCR. TCRdb's copy holds only in-frame clones and misses some; the assay was immunoSEQ multiplex PCR. The sample lists about 180,000 clones; over 75% were seen once. The CDR3 spans 15 residues. V shed 4 bases, J shed 3 bases, and the junction held 6 bases outside the gene matches. The germline gives CDR1 SGHTA, CDR2 FQGNSA. This sequence joins TRBV7-2 and TRBJ2-7, with TRBD1 identical over 10 bases. The sample was PBMCs. This receptor was identified in a woman aged 50 to 65 in good health and CMV-seronegative. CDR3 region: CASSWDRGEHYEQYF. CDR3 DNA sequence: TGTGCCAGCAGCTGGGACAGGGGAGAGCACTACGAGCAGTACTTC.